This paragraph covers one T cell receptor (beta chain) sequence. There is no known antigen for this receptor. Qualities for individual bases were not recorded, and no much larger clone is one base off. The CDR3 starts with the cysteine, ends with the phenylalanine, and has 17 residues. Just the 51-base CDR3 DNA is kept, in frame starting at base 1. V lost 4 bases and J lost 4 bases; the stretch between them is 19 bases long. From a lookup of the germline V gene (reference sequence), CDR1 and CDR2 are SEHNR and FQNEAQ. The data derive from a study of pediatric ulcerative colitis (dated by TCRdb to the late 2010s). For the wider study: Among the ulcerative colitis patients, 6 or 7 had pancolitis and two had left-sided colitis, and histology in every patient was consistent with ulcerative colitis. Using the Pediatric Ulcerative Colitis Activity Index, two patients were classed as having mild disease, several as having moderate disease and three as having acute severe colitis. From fewer than ten newly diagnosed, treatment-naive pediatric ulcerative colitis patients and four non-IBD control children, paired blood and rectal samples were collected. What the study reported, not specific to this receptor: Because repertoires were derived from total lymphocyte DNA, patterns in rare subsets such as regulatory T cells may not have been reflected. Rectal repertoire features separated controls, mild-moderate and acute severe colitis patients; acute severe colitis showed reduced rectal diversity due to clonal expansions. For technical reasons, the blood samples of a couple of patients yielded substantially fewer templates, so those samples were excluded from the blood-rectal overlap analysis. The healthy control group was small, consisting of only a handful of individuals. Compared with controls, ulcerative colitis patients showed significantly higher autologous blood-rectal clonal overlap, a finding that suggests increased T cell trafficking to inflamed tissue. Two rectal CDR3 clonotypes turned up in every ulcerative colitis patient but in none of the controls.

Through the immunoSEQ TRB Survey service, multiplex V and J primers were used to amplify rearranged CDR3 beta regions from genomic DNA. To keep sequencing depth equal across samples, survey-level depth of up to 500,000 reads per sample was applied. Libraries were purified, pooled and sequenced on Illumina technology. The paper's processing steps were these. Productive clonality, sample overlap, pairwise scatters, CDR3 beta length, V/D/J gene usage and productiveness were assessed with immunoSEQ online tools. Alongside Shannon and Simpson indices, calculated diversity was computed as the number of unique rearrangements divided by total templates, multiplied by 100. Principal component analysis used the R prcomp function and ggbiplot package on Z-score normalized data. Morisita's index was used to quantify blood-rectal clonal overlap within each subject. What TCRdb holds here is the immuneACCESS table cut down to in-frame rearrangements. Part of the clones is not present; checked against another copy, under half of the missing clones reflect an unresolved V gene, and the others are unexplained. The V and J calls and clone size are taken from that table; D and trimming were inferred from the DNA. The sample has tens of thousands of clones on record, about 80% of them singletons. The ten most abundant clones make up 4% to 6.5% of the sample.

Ulcerative colitis patients had received no immunosuppressive medication before the diagnostic colonoscopy. A blood sample was obtained concurrently with the colonoscopy. The Wizard kit (Promega) was used to extract genomic DNA from the blood and intestinal samples. Sequencing was done on a sample of blood. The sequence was collected from a boy younger than 18 with moderate ulcerative colitis. The V and J segments used are TRBV7-9 and TRBJ2-2, with TRBD1 perhaps the D gene, on 6 matching bases. The DNA reads as follows: TGTGCCAGCAGCTCACCCAAACAGGGTTTGGGCACCGGGGAGCTGTTTTTT. This is translated as CASSSPKQGLGTGELFF. With the rest looked up from the reference TRBV7-9 and TRBJ2-2 genes rather than sequenced, the full variable domain is DTGVSQNPRHKITKRGQNVTFRCDPISEHNRLYWYRQTLGQGPEFLTYFQNEAQLEKSRLLSDRFSAERPKGSFSTLEIQRTEQGDSAMYLCASSSPKQGLGTGELFFGEGSRLTVL.